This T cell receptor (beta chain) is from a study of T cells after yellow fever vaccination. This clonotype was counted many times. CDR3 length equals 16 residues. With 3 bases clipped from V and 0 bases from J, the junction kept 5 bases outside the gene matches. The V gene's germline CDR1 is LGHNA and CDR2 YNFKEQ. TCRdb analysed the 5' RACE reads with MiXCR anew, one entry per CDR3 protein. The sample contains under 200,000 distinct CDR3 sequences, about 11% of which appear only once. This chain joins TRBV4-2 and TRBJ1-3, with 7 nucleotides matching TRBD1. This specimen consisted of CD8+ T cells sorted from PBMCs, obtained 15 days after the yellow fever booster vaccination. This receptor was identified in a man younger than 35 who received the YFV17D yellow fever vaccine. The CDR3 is CASSHRDSPSGNTIYF. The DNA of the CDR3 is TGTGCCAGCAGCCACCGGGACAGCCCCTCTGGAAACACCATATATTTT.